This passage covers 32 T cell receptor beta chains from one sample sequenced in a study of CD8 T cells in ankylosing spondylitis. TCRdb used MiXCR to reprocess the 5' RACE reads, holding one entry per CDR3 protein. This sample yields approximately 100,000 distinct CDR3 sequences, of which under 30% are seen a single time; 12% belongs to the top ten. What was sequenced was synovial fluid, either unsorted or a sorted T cell fraction (not recorded which). These receptors came from a male donor with ankylosing spondylitis.

The rearrangement links TRBV9 to TRBJ1-1; no clear D. Germline CDR1 SGDLS, CDR2 YYNGEE. This CDR3 is built from 13 residues. V lost 0 bases and J lost 6, with 9 bases in between. CDR3 region: CASSVGTGAEAFF. The CDR3 nucleotides are TGTGCCAGCAGCGTAGGTACGGGCGCTGAAGCTTTCTTT.

This clonotype was seen many times. The chain is built from TRBV20-1 and TRBJ2-3, with a weak D call TRBD1 (6 bases). The CDR3 has 12 amino acids. Germline lookup yields CDR1 DFQATT and CDR2 SNEGSKA (reference sequence). V lost 0 bases, J lost 9 bases, and 10 bases lay in between. As DNA, the CDR3 is TGCAGTGCTAGAGAACAGGGTTTGACGCAGTATTTT. Its protein product is CSAREQGLTQYF.

CDR3 nucleotides: TGCGCCAGCAGCTTGGACGGACTAGGCCCCACAGATACGCAGTATTTT. Protein: CASSLDGLGPTDTQYF. The rearrangement uses TRBV5-1 and TRBJ2-3; 7 nucleotides align to TRBD2. The V and J ends lost 0 bases and 2 bases, in that order; junction bases with no gene match: 6. This CDR3 has 16 amino acids. The germline CDR1 and CDR2 sequences are SGHRS and YFSETQ.

The gene calls are TRBV6-5 and TRBJ2-3; 12 nucleotides line up with TRBD1. There are 17 residues in the CDR3. CDR1 is MNHEY, CDR2 SVGAGI, per germline. V was clipped by 0 bases and J by 5 bases; unmatched bases: 6. DNA of the CDR3: TGTGCCAGCAGTTACTCACCCGGGACAGGGGGCCTAGATACGCAGTATTTT. It yields the protein CASSYSPGTGGLDTQYF.

The rearrangement joins TRBV9 to TRBJ1-2, with 9 bases lining up with TRBD1. The CDR3 is made up of 15 amino acids. The germline V gene encodes CDR1 SGDLS and CDR2 YYNGEE. The ends lost 3 bases at V and 2 bases at J; junction bases unmatched: 5. The CDR3 DNA reads as TGTGCCAGCAGCGCCCCGGGACAGGGCAACTATGGCTACACCTTC. It is translated as CASSAPGQGNYGYTF. The whole variable domain, filled in from reference TRBV9 and TRBJ1-2, reads DSGVTQTPKHLITATGQRVTLRCSPRSGDLSVYWYQQSLDQGLQFLIQYYNGEERAKGNILERFSAQQFPDLHSELNLSSLELGDSALYFCASSAPGQGNYGYTFGSGTRLTVV.

This clonotype was counted ten times or more. V gene TRBV4-2 combines with J gene TRBJ2-1; 7 bases are shared with TRBD2. The CDR3 runs to 13 residues. Germline lookup yields CDR1 LGHNA and CDR2 YNFKEQ. V was clipped by 4 bases and J by 5 bases; unmatched bases: 2. The CDR3 reads CASSLTSNNEQFF. The DNA for the CDR3 is TGTGCCAGCAGCCTGACTAGCAACAATGAGCAGTTCTTC.

The V gene is TRBV6-1, the J gene TRBJ2-7; D is unresolved. Germline V CDR1 and CDR2: MNHNS, SASEGT. CDR3 size: 14 residues. V was clipped by 6 bases and J by 0 bases, with 12 bases between them. CDR3 nucleotide sequence: TGTGCCAGCAGCCCGGAGAGTAGCTCCTACGAGCAGTACGTC. Protein: CASSPESSSYEQYV.

The chain employs TRBV2 and TRBJ2-5, with D maybe TRBD2 (5 bases). Looked up from germline, CDR1 is SNHLY and CDR2 is FYNNEI. The CDR3 covers 12 residues. V lost 4 bases, J lost 4 bases, and 7 bases lay in between. DNA of the CDR3: TGTGCCAGCAGTGGAGAGGGAGAGACCCAGTACTTC. Translated, it gives CASSGEGETQYF.

This clonotype was seen more than once but under ten times. The J gene is TRBJ1-5, the V gene TRBV15; D remains unclear. The CDR3 is 12 amino acids. Looked up from germline, CDR1 is LNHNV and CDR2 is YYDKDF (reference sequence). Trimming cost V 3 bases and J 5 bases, with 5 bases left between them. The CDR3 protein is CATSRADQPQHF. The CDR3 DNA follows: TGTGCCACCAGCAGGGCGGATCAGCCCCAGCATTTT. Filled out from reference TRBV15 and TRBJ1-5, the complete variable domain reads DAMVIQNPRYQVTQFGKPVTLSCSQTLNHNVMYWYQQKSSQAPKLLFHYYDKDFNNEADTPDNFQSRRPNTSFCFLDIRSPGLGDTAMYLCATSRADQPQHFGDGTRLSIL.

This chain links TRBV27 with TRBJ2-7; D remains unclear. The V gene's germline CDR1 is MNHEY and CDR2 SMNVEV (reference sequence). Trimming cost V 6 bases and J 4 bases, with 4 bases left between them. The CDR3 has 10 amino acids. CDR3 bases: TGTGCCAGCAGCTCGTACGAGCAGTACGTC. Translating it yields CASSSYEQYV.

The chain is built from TRBV6-4 and TRBJ2-1, with 7 bases matching TRBD1. The CDR3 extends over 15 amino acids. Germline V gene sequence: CDR1 MRHNA, CDR2 SNTAGT. V gave up 4 bases and J gave up 1 base; unmatched junction bases: 4. DNA for the CDR3: TGTGCCAGCAGTGTGGTCAGGGGGTCCTACAATGAGCAGTTCTTC. It codes for CASSVVRGSYNEQFF.

This clonotype was seen a handful of times. The V gene is TRBV4-2, the J gene TRBJ1-2; 9 nucleotides line up with TRBD1. Unmatched junction bases numbered 11, after V lost 3 bases and J lost 0 bases. CDR1 and CDR2 (germline): LGHNA, YNFKEQ. The CDR3 is 18 amino acids. In DNA, the CDR3 is TGTGCCAGCAGCCATTGGGACAGGGTGTCGTTGTCTAACTATGGCTACACCTTC. Protein sequence: CASSHWDRVSLSNYGYTF.

The rearrangement links TRBV20-1 to TRBJ2-7; 11 bases map to TRBD2. Germline V gene lookup returns CDR1 DFQATT and CDR2 SNEGSKA (reference sequence). J was trimmed by 0 bases and V by 6 bases; bases with no gene match: 4. This CDR3 is built from 14 residues. In DNA, the CDR3 is TGCAGTGCCCTTGGGACTAGCGGCTCCTACGAGCAGTACTTC. The encoded protein is CSALGTSGSYEQYF.

The chain combines TRBV20-1 with TRBJ2-1; TRBD2 aligns across 13 bases. J was trimmed by 8 bases and V by 3 bases; bases with no gene match: 7. The CDR3 loop spans 15 amino acids. The germline CDR1 and CDR2 sequences are DFQATT and SNEGSKA (reference sequence). CDR3 loop: CSASVGLAGVHEQFF. The CDR3 coding sequence is TGCAGTGCTAGCGTCGGACTAGCGGGAGTCCATGAGCAGTTCTTC.

The chain is built from TRBV11-3 and TRBJ2-7; D tentatively reads TRBD1 or TRBD2 (7 bases each). The V and J ends lost 4 bases and 0 bases respectively, with 13 bases between them. CDR1 is SGHNT and CDR2 is YENEEA in the germline V gene. The CDR3 runs to 15 residues. This chain's CDR3 is CASSSSGTDSYEQYV. Here the CDR3 DNA reads TGTGCCAGCAGCTCCAGCGGGACAGACTCCTACGAGCAGTACGTC.

DNA for the CDR3: TGTGCCAGCACCATGGCGGGCAGGGGCAATCAGCCCCAGCATTTT. Translation: CASTMAGRGNQPQHF. The gene calls are TRBV28 and TRBJ1-5; tentatively, D is TRBD1 (5 bases). Germline values: CDR1 MDHEN, CDR2 SYDVKM. Trimming shortened V by 7 bases and J by 2 bases, and 15 bases separated the two germline ends. The CDR3 is 15 residues long.

This clonotype showed up just a few times. The chain is built from TRBV27 and TRBJ2-1, with 7 bases lining up with TRBD2. The germline V gene encodes CDR1 MNHEY and CDR2 SMNVEV (reference sequence). The CDR3 contains 17 residues. V was clipped by 2 bases and J by 0 bases; unmatched bases: 7. CDR3 in DNA: TGTGCCAGCAGTTTAAAAGAGGGCGGGAGCTCCTACAATGAGCAGTTCTTC. This translates into CASSLKEGGSSYNEQFF.

The chain employs TRBV5-1 and TRBJ2-7; 7 positions match TRBD1. The CDR3 loop spans 14 amino acids. Trimming cost V 6 bases and J 6 bases; bases outside gene matches: 12. The V gene's germline CDR1 is SGHRS and CDR2 YFSETQ. Here the CDR3 DNA reads TGCGCCAGCAACACCGGAGAAGGGGGCATCGAGCAGTACTTC. Amino acid sequence: CASNTGEGGIEQYF.

Only a few counts were recorded for this clonotype. The genes are TRBV12-3 or TRBV12-4 and TRBJ2-7; 9 bases align to TRBD2. The CDR3 is 13 amino acids. The ends lost 6 bases at V and 4 bases at J; junction bases unmatched: 4. The CDR3 nucleotides are TGTGCCAGCAGGACTAGCGGCGCTTACGAGCAGTACTTC. As protein: CASRTSGAYEQYF.

This clonotype has only a few counts. The chain is built from TRBV5-6 and TRBJ2-5; D may be TRBD1 or TRBD2 (5 bases each). Germline V lookup: CDR1 SGHDT, CDR2 YYEEEE. The CDR3 contains 14 residues. Trimming stripped 4 bases from V and 2 bases from J, with 12 bases between. CDR3 sequence: CASSPPGPQETQYF. As DNA, the CDR3 is TGTGCCAGCAGCCCTCCGGGACCACAAGAGACCCAGTACTTC.

At least ten counts were recorded for this clonotype. The CDR3 nucleotides are TGCGCCAGCAGCTTACAGGGCATAAGGGAGACCCAGTACTTC. Translating gives CASSLQGIRETQYF. The chain employs TRBV5-1 and TRBJ2-5; the D gene is possibly TRBD1 (6 bases). Trimming shortened V by 2 bases and J by 5 bases, and 13 bases separated the two germline ends. The V gene's germline CDR1 is SGHRS and CDR2 YFSETQ. This CDR3 is 14 amino acids long. Supplemented by reference TRBV5-1 and TRBJ2-5, the full variable domain reads KAGVTQTPRYLIKTRGQQVTLSCSPISGHRSVSWYQQTPGQGLQFLFEYFSETQRNKGNFPGRFSGRQFSNSRSEMNVSTLELGDSALYLCASSLQGIRETQYFGPGTRLLVL.

V and J are TRBV7-9 and TRBJ1-1; D is uncertain. Trimming stripped 6 bases from V and 1 base from J, with 9 bases between. There are 13 residues in the CDR3. Germline values: CDR1 SEHNR, CDR2 FQNEAQ (reference sequence). The CDR3 loop reads CASSTMRNTEAFF. The CDR3 nucleotides are TGTGCCAGCAGTACTATGCGGAACACTGAAGCTTTCTTT.

V usage is TRBV19 and J usage is TRBJ2-1, with D hard to call. Between the trimmed V and J ends, which lost 9 bases and 5 bases, there was a span of 14 bases. CDR1 and CDR2 (germline): LNHDA, SQIVND (reference sequence). The CDR3 loop spans 13 amino acids. CDR3 sequence: CASSLGPNNEQFF. DNA of the CDR3: TGTGCCAGCAGCCTCGGGCCCAACAATGAGCAGTTCTTC. Based on the CDR3 plus reference TRBV19 and TRBJ2-1, the full variable domain is DGGITQSPKYLFRKEGQNVTLSCEQNLNHDAMYWYRQDPGQGLRLIYYSQIVNDFQKGDIAEGYSVSREKKESFPLTVTSAQKNPTAFYLCASSLGPNNEQFFGPGTRLTVL.

The table lists this clonotype with a few counts. V and J are TRBV5-6 and TRBJ1-1, with a possible D match to TRBD1 (6 bases). V gave up 3 bases and J gave up 12 bases, with 15 bases separating them. CDR3 length: 12 residues. Germline values: CDR1 SGHDT, CDR2 YYEEEE. CDR3 DNA sequence: TGTGCCAGCAGCTCGGGGGCAGGATGGACTTTCTTT. This encodes CASSSGAGWTFF.

The chain carries TRBV7-2 and TRBJ1-2; D remains unclear. Trimming shortened V by 1 base and J by 4 bases, and 10 bases separated the two germline ends. From germline, CDR1 is SGHTA and CDR2 FQGNSA. The CDR3 spans 14 residues. CDR3 amino acids: CASSLGPRGYGYTF. DNA for the CDR3: TGTGCCAGCAGCTTAGGACCCCGGGGCTATGGCTACACCTTC.

This clonotype was recorded a few times. The CDR3 loop is CASSVGNGRSTGELFF. DNA of the CDR3: TGTGCCAGCAGCGTAGGGAACGGGAGGAGCACCGGGGAGCTGTTTTTT. The chain couples TRBV9 to TRBJ2-2; TRBD2 agrees at 7 bases. Trimming cost V 0 bases and J 4 bases; bases outside gene matches: 6. Germline assignment: CDR1 SGDLS and CDR2 YYNGEE. This CDR3 contains 16 residues.

The chain combines TRBV7-8 with TRBJ2-3; TRBD1 aligns across 7 bases. Germline values: CDR1 SGHVS, CDR2 FQNEAQ. The CDR3 totals 15 residues. Trimming removed 0 bases from V and 8 bases from J; junction bases left unmatched: 8. The CDR3 DNA reads as TGTGCCAGCAGCTTAGCGGGACAGCCGCCGCGTACGCAGTATTTT. Translating gives CASSLAGQPPRTQYF.

This clonotype was recorded a few times. V gene TRBV7-2 combines with J gene TRBJ2-6; 8 bases are a match to TRBD2. Germline V gene lookup returns CDR1 SGHTA and CDR2 FQGNSA. This CDR3 contains 15 residues. V shed 5 bases and J 3 bases; nucleotides not matched to a gene: 3. CDR3 in DNA: TGTGCCAGCAGCCCAGCGGGAGTTGGGGCCAACGTCCTGACTTTC. Protein product: CASSPAGVGANVLTF.

This clonotype was seen repeatedly, ten times or more. The CDR3 nucleotides are TGTGCCACCAGCAGAGGGTACGAGACCCAGTACTTC. Protein: CATSRGYETQYF. The genes are TRBV15 and TRBJ2-5; no reliable D call. CDR1 and CDR2 (germline): LNHNV, YYDKDF (reference sequence). Between the trimmed V and J ends, which lost 1 base and 5 bases, there was a span of 5 bases. CDR3 length: 12 residues.

This clonotype was recorded at least ten times. This rearrangement joins TRBV12-3 or TRBV12-4 to TRBJ2-1, with TRBD1 identical over 10 bases. After removal of 8 bases from V and 2 bases from J, the junction contained 15 bases not matched to a gene. The CDR3 contains 18 residues. The CDR3 DNA reads TGTGCCAGCGTCAAAGGACAGGGGGATTATAGGCCCTACAATGAGCAGTTCTTC. Translated: CASVKGQGDYRPYNEQFF.

In this sample, this clonotype turned up many times. This chain uses TRBV2 with TRBJ1-4; TRBD1 matches at 7 bases. V lost 4 bases to trimming and J lost 4 bases; unmatched junction nucleotides: 6. The CDR3 extends over 15 amino acids. Per the germline V gene, CDR1 is SNHLY and CDR2 is FYNNEI. As DNA, the CDR3 is TGTGCCAGCAGTGCTCGGACAGGACTTAATGAAAAACTGTTTTTT. This sequence encodes CASSARTGLNEKLFF. Based on the CDR3 plus reference TRBV2 and TRBJ1-4, the full variable domain is EPEVTQTPSHQVTQMGQEVILRCVPISNHLYFYWYRQILGQKVEFLVSFYNNEISEKSEIFDDQFSVERPDGSNFTLKIRSTKLEDSAMYFCASSARTGLNEKLFFGSGTQLSVL.

This clonotype has a count of ten or more. The chain joins TRBV7-8 to TRBJ2-3, with D possibly being TRBD1 or TRBD2 (5 bases each). Trimming cost V 0 bases and J 12 bases, with 13 bases left between them. Germline CDR1 SGHVS, CDR2 FQNEAQ. The CDR3 covers 13 residues. In DNA, the CDR3 is TGTGCCAGCAGCTTAGCCGAGGGGCTCCATCAGTATTTT. As protein: CASSLAEGLHQYF.